The entry below describes one T cell receptor (beta chain). What it recognizes is unknown. CDR1 SGHVS and CDR2 FNYEAQ come from the germline V gene. This CDR3 region has 16 residues. V dropped 6 bases and J dropped 2 bases, with 17 bases sitting between them. The treatment: oral pan-JAK inhibitor, 5-10 mg twice daily. It was cDNA, reverse transcribed from extracted RNA, that served as the sequencing template. The data were produced by immunoSEQ multiplex PCR, yet TCRdb's version contains in-frame clones alone and is incomplete. The sample lists some 110,000 clones; 50% to 75% were seen once. The sample comes from a study of CD8+ T cells in alopecia areata. Findings and limits, study-wide: Normal-skin resident alphabeta T cells also appear among scalp sample sequences.

The receptor was derived from a human donor with alopecia areata. This sample comprised CD8+ T cells sorted from blood, obtained at week 4, from a patient treated with tofacitinib. The chain carries TRBV7-6 and TRBJ2-1; D gene ambiguous. CDR3 amino acids: CASSPKSGPAYNEQFF. The CDR3 coding sequence is TGTGCCAGCAGTCCCAAATCTGGCCCCGCCTACAATGAGCAGTTCTTC.